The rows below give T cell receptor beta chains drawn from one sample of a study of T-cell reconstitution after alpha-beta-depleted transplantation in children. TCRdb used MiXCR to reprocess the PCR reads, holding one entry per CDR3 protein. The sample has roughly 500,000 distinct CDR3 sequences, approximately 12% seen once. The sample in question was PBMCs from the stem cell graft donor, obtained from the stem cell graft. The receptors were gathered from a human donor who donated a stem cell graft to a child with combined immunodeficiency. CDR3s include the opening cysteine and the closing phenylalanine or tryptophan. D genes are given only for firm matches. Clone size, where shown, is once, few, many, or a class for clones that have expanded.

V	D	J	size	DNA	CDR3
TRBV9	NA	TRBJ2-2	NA	TGTGCCAGCAGCGACCCCCGTTTGCTGAAGAACACCGGGGAGCTGTTTTTT	CASSDPRLLKNTGELFF
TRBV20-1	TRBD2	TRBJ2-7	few	TGCAGTGCTAGAGATGGGACTAGCGGGAGCCTCTACTCCTACGAGCAGTACTTC	CSARDGTSGSLYSYEQYF
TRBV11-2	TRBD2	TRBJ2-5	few	TGTGCCAGCAGCTTAACTCCTCTAGCGGGAGGGACAGAGACCCAGTACTTC	CASSLTPLAGGTETQYF
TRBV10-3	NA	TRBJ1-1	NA	TGTGCCATCAGTGAACAGCCGGGGACTGAAGCTTTCTTT	CAISEQPGTEAFF
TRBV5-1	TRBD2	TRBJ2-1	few	TGCGCCAGCAGCTGGACTAGCGGGGAACCTTCAAGCTCCTACAATGAGCAGTTCTTC	CASSWTSGEPSSSYNEQFF
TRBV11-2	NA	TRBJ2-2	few	TGTGCCAGCAGCTTAGCCCTGGGCCTCATCGGGGAGCTGTTTTTT	CASSLALGLIGELFF
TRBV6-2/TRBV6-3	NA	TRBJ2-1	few	TGTGCCAGCAGTTACTCCGTGACAGAAACCTACAATGAGCAGTTCTTC	CASSYSVTETYNEQFF
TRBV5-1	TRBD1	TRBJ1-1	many	TGCGCCAGCAGCGGGACAGGTGACACTGAAGCTTTCTTT	CASSGTGDTEAFF
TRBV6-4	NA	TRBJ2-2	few	TGTGCCAGCAGTGACAGGGGGTCCTTTCGCGGGAACACCGGGGAGCTGTTTTTT	CASSDRGSFRGNTGELFF
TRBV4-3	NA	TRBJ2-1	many	TGCGCCAGCAGCCAACTTTACAGAAGTAATAATGAGCAGTTCTTC	CASSQLYRSNNEQFF
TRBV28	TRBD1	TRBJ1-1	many	TGTGCCAGCAGTTTACACCAGGGGGGAAACTCTGAAGCTTTCTTT	CASSLHQGGNSEAFF
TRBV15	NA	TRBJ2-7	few	TGTGCCACCAGCAGAGTGAGGGGGTCTTCCTACGAGCAGTACTTC	CATSRVRGSSYEQYF
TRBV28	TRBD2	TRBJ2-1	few	TGTGCCAGCGGCCCGACAGTCGGGACTACCTTTGGGCAGTTCTTC	CASGPTVGTTFGQFF
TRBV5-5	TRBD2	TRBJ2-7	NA	TGTGCCAGCAGCTTGGTCGGCGGGGGGGCCTCCGAGCAGTACTTC	CASSLVGGGASEQYF
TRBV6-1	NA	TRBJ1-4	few	TGTGCCAGCGGTGGCCTGAGCTTTGAAAAACTGTTTTTT	CASGGLSFEKLFF
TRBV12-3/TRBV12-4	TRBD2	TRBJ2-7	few	TGTGCCAGCAGTTCCCACAACAGGGGACTAGCGGGGCCTAGCTCCTACGAGCAGTACTTC	CASSSHNRGLAGPSSYEQYF
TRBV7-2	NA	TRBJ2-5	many	TGTGCCAGCAGCGCCATAACCTCGCAAGAGACCCAGTACTTC	CASSAITSQETQYF
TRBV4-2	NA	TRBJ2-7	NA	TGTGCCAGCAGCCTACCCTTGGACTGGGACGGCGAGCAGTACTTC	CASSLPLDWDGEQYF
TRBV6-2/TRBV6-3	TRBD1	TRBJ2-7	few	TGTGCCAGCAGTTACTCCTCAGGGGGCAGGTACGAGCAGTACTTC	CASSYSSGGRYEQYF
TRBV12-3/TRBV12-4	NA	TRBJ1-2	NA	TGTGCCAGCAGTTTAAGTGGTCCCAATAACTATGGCTACACCTTC	CASSLSGPNNYGYTF
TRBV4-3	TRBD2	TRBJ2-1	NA	TGCGCCAGCAGCCAAGATCGGTCCCCTAGCGGGGGGGCCAACAATGAGCAGTTCTTC	CASSQDRSPSGGANNEQFF
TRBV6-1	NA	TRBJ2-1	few	TGTGCCAGCAGTGAATTGCACGGGAGCACCTACAATGAGCAGTTCTTC	CASSELHGSTYNEQFF
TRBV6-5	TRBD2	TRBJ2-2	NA	TGTGCCAGCAGCACAGCGGGAGGGAAGGCCGGGGAGCTGTTTTTT	CASSTAGGKAGELFF
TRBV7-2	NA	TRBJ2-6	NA	TGTGCCAGCAGCTTTCAACAGTCTGGGGCCAACGTCCTGACTTTC	CASSFQQSGANVLTF
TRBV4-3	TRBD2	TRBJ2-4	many	TGCGCCAGCAGCCAAGATGGGGGTAGCGGGAGCGACAAAAACATTCAGTACTTC	CASSQDGGSGSDKNIQYF
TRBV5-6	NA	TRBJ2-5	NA	TGTGCCAGCAGCTTGGCCGGGGTCTCTGGAGAGACCCAGTACTTC	CASSLAGVSGETQYF
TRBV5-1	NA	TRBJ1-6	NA	TGCGCCAGCAGCTTGGACAGGGTGGAAAATTCACCCCTCCACTTT	CASSLDRVENSPLHF
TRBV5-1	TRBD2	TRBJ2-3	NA	TGCGCCAGCAGCTTGTTGGGCGGGAGTTCTGATACGCAGTATTTT	CASSLLGGSSDTQYF
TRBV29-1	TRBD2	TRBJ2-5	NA	TGCAGCGTGCATAGCGGGGAAGAGACCCAGTACTTC	CSVHSGEETQYF